This TCR beta chain derives from a study of blood T cell repertoires in COVID-19. Study-wide background: Recovered participants had two consecutive negative NP/OP PCR tests, healthcare professional clearance, or symptom resolution.

The V gene's germline CDR1 is MNHEY and CDR2 SVGAGI. This CDR3 comprises 14 residues. V lost 5 bases, J lost 6 bases, and 5 bases stayed unmatched. The data were produced by immunoSEQ multiplex PCR, yet TCRdb's version contains in-frame clones alone and is incomplete. The data show about 230,000 clones, roughly nine tenths seen once. Clinical history as reported by participants underpinned cohort assignment. This sequence joins TRBV6-5 and TRBJ2-2; 8 bases are shared with TRBD2. Input material: PBMCs or T cells enriched from blood (not recorded which). The clonotype originates from a woman aged 50 to 60 in a cohort exposed to, infected with or recovered from COVID-19 (not recorded which). The CDR3 is CASSNRGGAGELFF. CDR3 bases: TGTGCCAGCAGTAATCGGGGGGGCGCCGGGGAGCTGTTTTTT.